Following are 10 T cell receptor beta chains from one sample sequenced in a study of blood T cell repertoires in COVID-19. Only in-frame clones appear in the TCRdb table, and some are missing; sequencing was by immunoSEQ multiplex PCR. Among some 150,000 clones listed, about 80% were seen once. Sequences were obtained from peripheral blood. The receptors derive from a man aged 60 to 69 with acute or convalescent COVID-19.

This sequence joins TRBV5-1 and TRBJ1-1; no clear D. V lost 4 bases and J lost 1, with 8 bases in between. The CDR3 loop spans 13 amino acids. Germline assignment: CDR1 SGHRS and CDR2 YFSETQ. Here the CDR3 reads CASSAIENTEAFF. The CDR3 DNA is TGCGCCAGCAGCGCCATAGAGAACACTGAAGCTTTCTTT.

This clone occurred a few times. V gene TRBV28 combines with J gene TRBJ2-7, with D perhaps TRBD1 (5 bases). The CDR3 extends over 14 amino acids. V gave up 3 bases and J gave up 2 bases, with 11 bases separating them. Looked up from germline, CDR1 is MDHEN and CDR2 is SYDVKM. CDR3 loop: CASSLSRVAYEQYF. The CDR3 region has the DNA TGTGCCAGCAGTTTGTCCAGGGTCGCCTACGAGCAGTACTTC.

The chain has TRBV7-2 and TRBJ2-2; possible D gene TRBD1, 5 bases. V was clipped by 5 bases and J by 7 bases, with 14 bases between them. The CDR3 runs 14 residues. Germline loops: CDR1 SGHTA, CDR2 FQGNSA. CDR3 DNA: TGTGCCAGCAGCAACAAACAGGTTGGCGGGGAGCTGTTTTTT. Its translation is CASSNKQVGGELFF.

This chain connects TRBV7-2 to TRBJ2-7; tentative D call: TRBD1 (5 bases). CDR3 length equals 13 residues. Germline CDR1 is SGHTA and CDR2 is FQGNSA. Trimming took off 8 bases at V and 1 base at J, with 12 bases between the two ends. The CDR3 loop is CASGAYPSYEQYF. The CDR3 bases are TGTGCCAGCGGGGCCTACCCTTCCTACGAGCAGTACTTC. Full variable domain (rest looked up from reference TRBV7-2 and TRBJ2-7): GAGVSQSPSNKVTEKGKDVELRCDPISGHTALYWYRQSLGQGLEFLIYFQGNSAPDKSGLPSDRFSAERTGGSVSTLTIQRTQQEDSAVYLCASGAYPSYEQYFGPGTRLTVT.

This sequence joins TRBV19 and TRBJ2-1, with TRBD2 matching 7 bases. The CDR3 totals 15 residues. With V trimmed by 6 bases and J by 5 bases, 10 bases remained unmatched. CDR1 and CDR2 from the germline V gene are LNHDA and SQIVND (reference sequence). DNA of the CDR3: TGTGCCAGTAGCCGGGGGGAGATGGGGAACAATGAGCAGTTCTTC. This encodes CASSRGEMGNNEQFF.

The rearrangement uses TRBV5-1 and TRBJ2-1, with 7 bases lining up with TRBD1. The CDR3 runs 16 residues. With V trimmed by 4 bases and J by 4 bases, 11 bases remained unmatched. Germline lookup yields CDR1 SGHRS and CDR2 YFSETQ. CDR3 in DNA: TGCGCCAGCAGCCGGGCGGGTAGGGGGCAATACAATGAGCAGTTCTTC. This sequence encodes CASSRAGRGQYNEQFF.

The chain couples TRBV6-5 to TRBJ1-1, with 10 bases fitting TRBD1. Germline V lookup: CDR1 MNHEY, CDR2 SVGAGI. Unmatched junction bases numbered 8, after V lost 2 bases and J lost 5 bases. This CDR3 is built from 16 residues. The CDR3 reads CASSYLRQGARTEAFF. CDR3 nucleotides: TGTGCCAGCAGTTACCTCCGACAGGGGGCGCGAACTGAAGCTTTCTTT.

The CDR3 nucleotides read TGTGCCAGCAGCTTGGCTAGCGGGGCGGGGGCCAAAAACATTCAGTACTTC. This sequence encodes CASSLASGAGAKNIQYF. The chain is built from TRBV5-4 and TRBJ2-4; 9 bases line up with TRBD2. CDR1 is SGHNT, CDR2 YYREEE, per germline (reference sequence). Unmatched junction bases numbered 5, after V lost 0 bases and J lost 1 base. This CDR3 comprises 17 residues.

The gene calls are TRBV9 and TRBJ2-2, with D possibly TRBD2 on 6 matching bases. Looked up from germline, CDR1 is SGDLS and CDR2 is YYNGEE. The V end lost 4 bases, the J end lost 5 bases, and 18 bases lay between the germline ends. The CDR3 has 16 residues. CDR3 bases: TGTGCCAGCAGCCCCCCCGGGGGTGTTGGTACCGGGGAGCTGTTTTTT. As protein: CASSPPGGVGTGELFF.

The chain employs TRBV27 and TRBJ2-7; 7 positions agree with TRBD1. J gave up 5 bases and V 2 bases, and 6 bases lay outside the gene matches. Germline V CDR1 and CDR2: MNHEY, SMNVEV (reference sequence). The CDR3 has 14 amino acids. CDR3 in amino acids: CASSLKGAHHEQYF. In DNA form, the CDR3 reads TGTGCCAGCAGTTTAAAGGGGGCGCACCACGAGCAGTACTTC.